Listed below are T cell receptor beta chains from one sample, sequenced in a study of T cell responses to AZD1222 COVID-19 vaccine. Generated by immunoSEQ multiplex PCR, the TCRdb table keeps only in-frame clones and is missing some. The sample lists tens of thousands of clones; approximately 91% were seen once. The input for sequencing was peripheral blood, taken on day 0 of AZD1222 vaccination. Receptors were obtained from an adult in good health. Each CDR3 is given with its conserved first and last residue. Each record gives: clone size, D gene, J gene, CDR3 length, V gene, CDR3 DNA, CDR3 protein. The D gene is left open where the match is weak. Clone size appears in some rows only: once, few, many, or a class for an expanded clone.

-	-	TRBJ2-4	15	TRBV4-3	TGCGCCAGCAGCCAAAGCTCGGCGGGTGGGGACATTCAGTACTTC	CASSQSSAGGDIQYF
-	-	TRBJ2-5	15	TRBV7-2	TGTGCCAGCAGCTTAAGTGTGGCTACCGAAGAGACCCAGTACTTC	CASSLSVATEETQYF
-	-	TRBJ1-1	17	TRBV4-1	TGCGCCAGCAGGGTGGGTGTCTTAACCGAGAAAAGGGCTGAAGCTTTCTTT	CASRVGVLTEKRAEAFF
once	TRBD1	TRBJ1-2	14	TRBV7-8	TGTGCCAGCAGCATCTCCGGGACAGCTTATGGCTACACCTTC	CASSISGTAYGYTF
few	-	TRBJ2-6	14	TRBV7-2	TGTGCCAGCAGCGAGAGCTCTGGGGCCAACGTCCTGACTTTC	CASSESSGANVLTF
-	-	TRBJ2-7	15	TRBV6-5	TGTGCCAGCAGTTACGGTGTGCAGAGGCCCTACGAGCAGTACTTC	CASSYGVQRPYEQYF
few	-	TRBJ2-7	14	TRBV27	TGTGCCAGCAGGGTTAGTACGGGGACCTACGAGCAGTACTTC	CASRVSTGTYEQYF
-	-	TRBJ1-1	13	TRBV20-1	TGCAGTGCTAGTCCCAGCCTGAACACTGAAGCTTTCTTT	CSASPSLNTEAFF
-	-	TRBJ1-5	14	TRBV2	TGTGCCAGCAGTGGGACAGTCAGCAATCAGCCCCAGCATTTT	CASSGTVSNQPQHF
-	TRBD1	TRBJ1-1	18	TRBV4-2	TGTGCCAGCAGCCAAGAACCACAGGGGGGGATTATGAACACTGAAGCTTTCTTT	CASSQEPQGGIMNTEAFF
-	-	TRBJ2-2	14	TRBV7-3	TGTGCCAGCAGCTACACAGGGTACACCGGGGAGCTGTTTTTT	CASSYTGYTGELFF
-	-	TRBJ2-7	14	TRBV5-5	TGTGCCAGCAGCTTTCGGGGCCCCATCTACGAGCAGTACTTC	CASSFRGPIYEQYF
-	TRBD1	TRBJ1-1	12	TRBV18	TGTGCCAGCTCCACAGGGGTTACTGAAGCTTTCTTT	CASSTGVTEAFF
-	TRBD2	TRBJ2-3	14	TRBV9	TGTGCCAGCAGCCCACGGACTAGGCCAGATACGCAGTATTTT	CASSPRTRPDTQYF
-	-	TRBJ2-3	14	TRBV7-2	TGTGCCAGCAACCTAGGGCTAGGTGGGGATACGCAGTATTTT	CASNLGLGGDTQYF
-	-	TRBJ1-2	15	TRBV11-1	TGTGCCAGCAGCCAAAGGCAGGGGTTGTCGTATGGCTACACCTTC	CASSQRQGLSYGYTF
-	-	TRBJ2-3	12	TRBV9	TGTGCCAGCAGCCTTAGCACAGATACGCAGTATTTT	CASSLSTDTQYF
-	TRBD2	TRBJ2-1	15	TRBV11-3	TGTGCCAGCAGCTCTAGCGGGAGTATTATAAATGAGCAGTTCTTC	CASSSSGSIINEQFF
-	TRBD1	TRBJ1-3	15	TRBV5-5	TGTGCCAGCCGAGGGGCAGGGGGCCTCGGAAACACCATATATTTT	CASRGAGGLGNTIYF
-	TRBD2	TRBJ2-3	16	TRBV7-9	TGTGCCAGCAGCGGGGGACTAGCGGGCCCCACAGATACGCAGTATTTT	CASSGGLAGPTDTQYF
-	-	TRBJ1-2	16	TRBV6-2/TRBV6-3	TGTGCCAGCAGTTACTATCAGACTTCAACCATCTATGGCTACACCTTC	CASSYYQTSTIYGYTF
once	TRBD1	TRBJ1-2	16	TRBV11-2	TGTGCCAGCAGCTTCCCGGACAGGGGGGATGGCTATGGCTACACCTTC	CASSFPDRGDGYGYTF
-	-	TRBJ2-7	13	TRBV5-1	TGCGCCAGCAAGTCAGACGGTACCTACGAGCAGTACTTC	CASKSDGTYEQYF
-	-	TRBJ2-5	14	TRBV18	TGTGCCAGCTCACATAAGAAATACCAAGAGACCCAGTACTTC	CASSHKKYQETQYF
-	TRBD1	TRBJ2-3	16	TRBV19	TGTGCCAGTAGTCCCCGGGGACAGGGGGCAGGAGATACGCAGTATTTT	CASSPRGQGAGDTQYF
-	-	TRBJ1-2	13	TRBV28	TGTGCCAGCGGGACCGGGGTATCGGGGGGCTACACCTTC	CASGTGVSGGYTF
-	-	TRBJ1-5	14	TRBV19	TGTGCCAGTAGTATCAACAGGGCCAATCAGCCCCAGCATTTT	CASSINRANQPQHF
-	-	TRBJ2-2	15	TRBV5-1	TGCGCCAGCAGCTTGACTAGCCTGAACACCGGGGAGCTGTTTTTT	CASSLTSLNTGELFF
-	TRBD1	TRBJ1-5	18	TRBV19	TGTGCCAGTAGTATCACCCCGAGGGACAGCATCCGCAATCAGCCCCAGCATTTT	CASSITPRDSIRNQPQHF
once	-	TRBJ1-3	19	TRBV5-1	TGCGCCAGCAGCTTGAGGCCTGTCGGGACCCTTAGCTCTGGAAACACCATATATTTT	CASSLRPVGTLSSGNTIYF
few	TRBD1	TRBJ1-5	15	TRBV7-8	TGTGCCAGCAGCTCAGGGACAGTAAGCAATCAGCCCCAGCATTTT	CASSSGTVSNQPQHF
-	-	TRBJ1-6	14	TRBV5-6	TGTGCCAGCAGCTTGGGACACGGGAATTCACCCCTCCACTTT	CASSLGHGNSPLHF
-	TRBD1	TRBJ1-1	15	TRBV7-2	TGTGCCAGCAGTTTTTCGGGACAGGGGTACACTGAAGCTTTCTTT	CASSFSGQGYTEAFF
-	TRBD1	TRBJ1-1	14	TRBV6-5	TGTGCCAGCAGTTACGATCCGAGACAGGGGGAAGCTTTCTTT	CASSYDPRQGEAFF
-	-	TRBJ1-1	14	TRBV5-1	TGCGCCAGCAGCTTGGGGGTCGCGAACACTGAAGCTTTCTTT	CASSLGVANTEAFF
-	-	TRBJ2-1	14	TRBV7-3	TGTGCCAGCAGCTCCCAAGGGGTTTACAATGAGCAGTTCTTC	CASSSQGVYNEQFF
-	-	TRBJ1-6	13	TRBV7-2	TGTGCCAGCAGCTTAGAGACAGCTTCACCCCTCCACTTT	CASSLETASPLHF
-	TRBD1	TRBJ1-2	13	TRBV18	TGTGCCAGCTCGTCCGGACAGGGTGATGGCTACACCTTC	CASSSGQGDGYTF
-	TRBD2	TRBJ2-5	15	TRBV5-4	TGTGCCACCCGGTACCCCGGGGCGGGGGGAGAGACCCAGTACTTC	CATRYPGAGGETQYF
-	-	TRBJ1-3	15	TRBV5-1	TGCGCCAGCAGCATTCAAGGGAGCTCTGGAAACACCATATATTTT	CASSIQGSSGNTIYF
-	-	TRBJ2-3	13	TRBV20-1	TGCAGTGCTAGTGGGGGGACCACAGATACGCAGTATTTT	CSASGGTTDTQYF
-	-	TRBJ1-2	16	TRBV6-5	TGTGCCAGCAGTTCCACAGACCCAGACAGCAACTATGGCTACACCTTC	CASSSTDPDSNYGYTF
-	-	TRBJ1-1	14	TRBV7-9	TGTGCCAGCAGCTTACTTCTAGGGAACACTGAAGCTTTCTTT	CASSLLLGNTEAFF
-	-	TRBJ1-1	13	TRBV19	TGTGCCAGTAGCTTCCCCCGCTGGGGTGAAGCTTTCTTT	CASSFPRWGEAFF
once	TRBD2	TRBJ2-5	15	TRBV6-5	TGTGCCAGCAGTTACGATTGGGCCGGGAGGGAGACCCAGTACTTC	CASSYDWAGRETQYF